This T cell receptor (beta chain) was sequenced during a study of identical twins. General study results and limits: Invariant MAIT and iNKT cells could partly confound zero-insertion analyses.

TCRdb reprocessed the 5' RACE reads via MiXCR and lists one record per CDR3 protein. This table has approximately 600,000 distinct CDR3 sequences, around 7.4% appearing once. Germline loops: CDR1 SQVTM, CDR2 ANQGSEA. The CDR3 sequence is 12 residues long. Trimming cost V 5 bases and J 3 bases; bases outside gene matches: 4. With respect to this clonotype: Its target is not known.

These data also formed part of another study, on yellow fever vaccine responses in identical twins.

The V call is TRBV29-1, the J call TRBJ2-7; 7 bases are a match to TRBD2. The source material was PBMCs. The TCR originated in a woman aged 18-35 years in good health. CDR3 bases: TGCAGCGTTAGGGCTAGCGGCTACGAGCAGTACTTC. Residues: CSVRASGYEQYF.